This entry is about one TCR beta chain. The antigen is not known. Using immunoSEQ multiplex PCR, the repertoire was profiled, and TCRdb retains in-frame clones only, with some absent. The sample has more than 55,000 clones, 80% to 90% seen once. V shed 5 bases and J 4 bases; nucleotides not matched to a gene: 3. The CDR3 is 14 amino acids. CDR1 is LNHDA, CDR2 SQIVND, per germline (reference sequence). These data come from a study of a mutant IDH1 vaccine in newly diagnosed glioma. Study-level background: Vaccination of patients was performed eight times, in weeks 1, 3, 5, 7, 11, 15, 19 and 23. The study started vaccination 4-6 weeks after radiotherapy alone, or with temozolomide cycles. Treated patients were roughly 62% male, roughly 38% female, mean age around 40 years.

The time point is: week 23, last vaccination. Doses of 300 ug of mutant IDH1 20-mer peptide were given with topical imiquimod. The input for sequencing was PBMCs, taken from a glioma patient whose treatment included an IDH1 peptide vaccine. The chain has TRBV19 and TRBJ1-1, with 11 bases fitting TRBD1. This TCR was recovered from a woman aged 40 to 50 with glioma. Some clones in this sample may be carry-over from other donors' samples. The CDR3, as DNA: TGTGCCAGTAGTTGGGGGACAGGGGGCACTGAAGCTTTCTTT. This encodes CASSWGTGGTEAFF.